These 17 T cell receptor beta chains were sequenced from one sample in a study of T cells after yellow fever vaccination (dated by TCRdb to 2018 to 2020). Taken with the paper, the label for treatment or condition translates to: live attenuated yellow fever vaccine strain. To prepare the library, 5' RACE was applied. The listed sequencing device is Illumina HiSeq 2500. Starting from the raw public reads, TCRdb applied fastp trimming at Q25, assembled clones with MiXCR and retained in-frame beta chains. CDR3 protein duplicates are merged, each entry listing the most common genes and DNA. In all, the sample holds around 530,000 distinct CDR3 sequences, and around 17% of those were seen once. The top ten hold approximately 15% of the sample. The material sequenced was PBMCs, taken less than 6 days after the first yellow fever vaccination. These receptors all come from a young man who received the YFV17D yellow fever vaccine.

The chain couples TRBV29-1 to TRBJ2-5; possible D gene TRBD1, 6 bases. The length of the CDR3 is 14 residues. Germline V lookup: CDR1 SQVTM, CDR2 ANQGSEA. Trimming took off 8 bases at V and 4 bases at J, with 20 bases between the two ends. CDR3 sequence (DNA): TGCAGCATCGGGTCAACAGGGTGGGGAGAGACCCAGTACTTC. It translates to CSIGSTGWGETQYF. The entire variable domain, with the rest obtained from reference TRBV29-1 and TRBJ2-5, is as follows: SAVISQKPSRDICQRGTSLTIQCQVDSQVTMMFWYRQQPGQSLTLIATANQGSEATYESGFVIDKFPISRPNLTFSTLTVSNMSPEDSSIYLCSIGSTGWGETQYFGPGTRLLVL.

CDR3 sequence: CASSEALLGPQPQHF. CDR3 nucleotide sequence: TGTGCCAGCAGTGAAGCTTTATTGGGTCCTCAGCCCCAGCATTTT. This rearrangement joins TRBV6-1 to TRBJ1-5; D unresolved. CDR1 and CDR2 (germline): MNHNS, SASEGT. The CDR3 sequence is 15 residues long. V lost 0 bases to trimming and J lost 6 bases, with 12 bases between them.

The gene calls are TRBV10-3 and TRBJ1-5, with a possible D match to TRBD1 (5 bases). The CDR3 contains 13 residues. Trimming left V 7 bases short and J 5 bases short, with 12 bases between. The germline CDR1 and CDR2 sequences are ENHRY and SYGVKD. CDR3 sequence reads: CAIKDTEYQPQHF. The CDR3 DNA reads TGTGCCATCAAGGACACGGAATATCAGCCCCAGCATTTT.

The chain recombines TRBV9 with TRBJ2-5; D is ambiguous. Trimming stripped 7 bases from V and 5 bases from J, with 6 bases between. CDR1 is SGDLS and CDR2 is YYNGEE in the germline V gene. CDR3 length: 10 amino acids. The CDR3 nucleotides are TGTGCCAGCCTGAGCGAGACCCAGTACTTC. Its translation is CASLSETQYF.

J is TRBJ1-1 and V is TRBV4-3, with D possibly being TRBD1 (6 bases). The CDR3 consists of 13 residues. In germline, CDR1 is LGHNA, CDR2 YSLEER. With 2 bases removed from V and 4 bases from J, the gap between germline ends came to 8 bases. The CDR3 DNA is TGCGCCAGCAGCCAATTGGGGGCCACTGAAGCTTTCTTT. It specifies CASSQLGATEAFF.

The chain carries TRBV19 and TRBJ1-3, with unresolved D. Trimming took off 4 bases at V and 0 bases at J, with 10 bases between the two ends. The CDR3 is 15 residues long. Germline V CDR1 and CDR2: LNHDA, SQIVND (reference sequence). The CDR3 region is CASSRTFSSGNTIYF. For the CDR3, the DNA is TGTGCCAGTAGTAGAACCTTTAGCTCTGGAAACACCATATATTTT. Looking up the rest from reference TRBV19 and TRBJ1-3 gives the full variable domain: DGGITQSPKYLFRKEGQNVTLSCEQNLNHDAMYWYRQDPGQGLRLIYYSQIVNDFQKGDIAEGYSVSREKKESFPLTVTSAQKNPTAFYLCASSRTFSSGNTIYFGEGSWLTVV.

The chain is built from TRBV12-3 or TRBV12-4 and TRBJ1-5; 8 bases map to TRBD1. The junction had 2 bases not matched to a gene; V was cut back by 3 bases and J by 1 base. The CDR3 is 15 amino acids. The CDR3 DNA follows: TGTGCCAGCAGTTTCCGACAGGGGAGCAATCAGCCCCAGCATTTT. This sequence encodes CASSFRQGSNQPQHF.

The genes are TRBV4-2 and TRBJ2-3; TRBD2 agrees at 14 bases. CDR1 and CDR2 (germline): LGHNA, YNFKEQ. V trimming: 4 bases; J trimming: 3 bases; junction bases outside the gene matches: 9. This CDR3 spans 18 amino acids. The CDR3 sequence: CASSLGPGLAGDTDTQYF. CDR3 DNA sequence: TGTGCCAGCAGCCTCGGACCGGGACTAGCGGGGGATACAGATACGCAGTATTTT.

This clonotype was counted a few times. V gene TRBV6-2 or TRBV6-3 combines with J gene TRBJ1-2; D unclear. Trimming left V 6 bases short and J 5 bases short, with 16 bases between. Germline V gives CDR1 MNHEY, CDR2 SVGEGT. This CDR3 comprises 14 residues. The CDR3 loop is CASRALGERYGYTF. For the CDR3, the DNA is TGTGCCAGCAGGGCCCTTGGGGAACGATATGGCTACACCTTC.

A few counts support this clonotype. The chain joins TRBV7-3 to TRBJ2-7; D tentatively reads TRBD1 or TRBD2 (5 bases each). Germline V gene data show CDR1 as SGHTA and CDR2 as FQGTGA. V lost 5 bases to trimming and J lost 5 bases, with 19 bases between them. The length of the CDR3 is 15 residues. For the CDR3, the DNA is TGTGCCAGCAGCCCCTCCGGGACCCCCGTTAACGAGCAGTACTTC. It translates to CASSPSGTPVNEQYF.

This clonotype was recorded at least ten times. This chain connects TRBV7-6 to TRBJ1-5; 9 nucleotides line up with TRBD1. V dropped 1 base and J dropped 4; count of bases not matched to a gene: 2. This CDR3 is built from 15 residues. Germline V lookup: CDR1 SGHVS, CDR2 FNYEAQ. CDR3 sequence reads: CASSLGGTGNQPQHF. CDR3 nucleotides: TGTGCCAGCAGCTTAGGAGGGACAGGGAATCAGCCCCAGCATTTT.

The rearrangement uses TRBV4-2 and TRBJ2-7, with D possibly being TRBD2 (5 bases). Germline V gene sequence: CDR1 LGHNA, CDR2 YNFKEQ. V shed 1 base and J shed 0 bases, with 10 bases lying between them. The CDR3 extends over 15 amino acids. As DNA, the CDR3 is TGTGCCAGCAGCCAAGGGCGGGTCTTCTCCTACGAGCAGTACTTC. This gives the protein CASSQGRVFSYEQYF.

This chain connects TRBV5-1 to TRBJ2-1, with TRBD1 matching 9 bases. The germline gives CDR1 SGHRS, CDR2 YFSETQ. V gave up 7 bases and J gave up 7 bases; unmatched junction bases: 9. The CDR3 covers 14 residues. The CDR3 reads CASLPGTGKNEQFF. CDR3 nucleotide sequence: TGCGCCAGCTTACCCGGGACAGGGAAGAATGAGCAGTTCTTC.

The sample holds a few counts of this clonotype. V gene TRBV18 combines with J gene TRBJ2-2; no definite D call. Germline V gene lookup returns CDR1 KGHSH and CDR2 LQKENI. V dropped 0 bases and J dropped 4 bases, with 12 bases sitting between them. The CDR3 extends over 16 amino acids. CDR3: CASSPPGRAVTGELFF. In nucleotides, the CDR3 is TGTGCCAGCTCACCACCAGGAAGGGCGGTCACCGGGGAGCTGTTTTTT.

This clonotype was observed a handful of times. The CDR3 loop is CASSFGGTMNTEAFF. The CDR3 DNA is TGTGCCAGCAGCTTCGGCGGGACCATGAACACTGAAGCTTTCTTT. The J gene is TRBJ1-1, the V gene TRBV7-2; possibly TRBD1 for D (5 bases). V lost 3 bases and J 0 bases, leaving 11 bases between the germline ends. The germline V gene has CDR1 SGHTA and CDR2 FQGNSA. The CDR3 covers 15 residues.

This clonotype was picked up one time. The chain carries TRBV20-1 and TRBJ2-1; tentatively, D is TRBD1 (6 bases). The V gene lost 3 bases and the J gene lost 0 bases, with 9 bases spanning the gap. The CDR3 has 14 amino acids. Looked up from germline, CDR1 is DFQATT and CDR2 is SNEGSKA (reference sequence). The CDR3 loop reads CSASPDSSYNEQFF. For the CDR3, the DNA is TGCAGTGCTAGCCCGGACAGCTCCTACAATGAGCAGTTCTTC.

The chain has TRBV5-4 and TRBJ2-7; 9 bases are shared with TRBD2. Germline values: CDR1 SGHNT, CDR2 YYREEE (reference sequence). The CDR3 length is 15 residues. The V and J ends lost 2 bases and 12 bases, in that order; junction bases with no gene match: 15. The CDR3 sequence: CASSFGGGGASVVYF. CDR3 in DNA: TGTGCCAGCAGCTTCGGCGGCGGGGGGGCCTCGGTCGTGTACTTC.